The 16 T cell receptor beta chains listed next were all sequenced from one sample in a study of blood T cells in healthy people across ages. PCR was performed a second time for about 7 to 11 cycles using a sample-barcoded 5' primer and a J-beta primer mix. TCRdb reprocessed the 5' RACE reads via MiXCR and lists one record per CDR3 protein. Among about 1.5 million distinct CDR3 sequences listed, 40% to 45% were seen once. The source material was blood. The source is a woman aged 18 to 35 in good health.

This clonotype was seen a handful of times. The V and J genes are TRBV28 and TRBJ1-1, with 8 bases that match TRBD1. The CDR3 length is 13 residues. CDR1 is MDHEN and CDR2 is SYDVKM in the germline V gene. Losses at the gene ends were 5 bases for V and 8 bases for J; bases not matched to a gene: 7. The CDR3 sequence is CASSPSDRDEAFF. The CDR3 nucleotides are TGTGCCAGCAGTCCCTCGGACAGGGACGAAGCTTTCTTT.

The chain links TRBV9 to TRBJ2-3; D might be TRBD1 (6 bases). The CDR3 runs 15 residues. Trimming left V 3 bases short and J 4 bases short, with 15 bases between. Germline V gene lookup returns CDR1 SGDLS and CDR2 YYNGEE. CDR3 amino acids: CASSDTGHPSDTQYF. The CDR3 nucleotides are TGTGCCAGCAGCGATACAGGGCACCCGTCAGATACGCAGTATTTT.

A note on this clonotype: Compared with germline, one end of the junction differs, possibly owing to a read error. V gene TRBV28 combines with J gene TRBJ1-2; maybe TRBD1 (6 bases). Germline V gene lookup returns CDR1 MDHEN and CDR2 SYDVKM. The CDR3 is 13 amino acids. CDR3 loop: CASSSDSNYGYIF. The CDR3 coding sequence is TGTGCCAGCAGTTCGGACAGTAACTATGGCTACATCTTC.

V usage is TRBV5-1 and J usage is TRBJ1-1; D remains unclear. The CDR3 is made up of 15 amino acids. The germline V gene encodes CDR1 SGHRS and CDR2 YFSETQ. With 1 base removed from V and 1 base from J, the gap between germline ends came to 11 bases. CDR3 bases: TGCGCCAGCAGCTTGTTGGCAGCGGGGAACACTGAAGCTTTCTTT. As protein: CASSLLAAGNTEAFF.

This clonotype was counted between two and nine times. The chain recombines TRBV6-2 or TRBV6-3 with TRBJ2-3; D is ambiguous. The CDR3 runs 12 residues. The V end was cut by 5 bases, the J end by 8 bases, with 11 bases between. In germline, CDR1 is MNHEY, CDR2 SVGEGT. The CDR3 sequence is CASSNGRSTQYF. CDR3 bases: TGTGCCAGCAGTAACGGCCGGTCTACGCAGTATTTT.

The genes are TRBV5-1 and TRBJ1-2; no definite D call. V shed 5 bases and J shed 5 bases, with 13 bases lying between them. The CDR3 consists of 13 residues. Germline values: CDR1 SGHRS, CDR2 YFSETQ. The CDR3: CASSFMPTYGYTF. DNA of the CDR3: TGCGCCAGCAGTTTCATGCCAACATATGGCTACACCTTC.

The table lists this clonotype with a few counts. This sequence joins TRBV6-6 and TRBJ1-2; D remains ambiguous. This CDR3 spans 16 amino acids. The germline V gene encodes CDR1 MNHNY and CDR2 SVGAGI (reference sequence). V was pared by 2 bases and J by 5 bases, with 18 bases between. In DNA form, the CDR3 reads TGTGCCAGCAGTTACAGAGTCAGAGGGCCGGGGTATGGCTACACCTTC. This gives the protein CASSYRVRGPGYGYTF.

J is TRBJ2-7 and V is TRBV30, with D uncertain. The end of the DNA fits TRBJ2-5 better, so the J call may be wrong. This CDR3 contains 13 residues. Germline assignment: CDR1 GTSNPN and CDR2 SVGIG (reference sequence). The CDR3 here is CAWSVSGLGTQYF. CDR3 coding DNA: TGTGCCTGGAGTGTATCGGGTCTAGGGACCCAGTACTTC.

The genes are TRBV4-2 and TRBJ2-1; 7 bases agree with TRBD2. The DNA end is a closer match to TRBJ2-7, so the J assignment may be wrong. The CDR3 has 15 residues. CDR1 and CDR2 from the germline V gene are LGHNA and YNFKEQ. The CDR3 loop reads CASSLGLEITNEQYF. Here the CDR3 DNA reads TGTGCCAGCAGCCTCGGACTAGAGATTACAAATGAGCAGTACTTC.

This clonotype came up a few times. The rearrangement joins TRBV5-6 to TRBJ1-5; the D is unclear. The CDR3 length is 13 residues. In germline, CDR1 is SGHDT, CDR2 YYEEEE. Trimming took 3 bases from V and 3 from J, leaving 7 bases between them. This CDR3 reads CASSSRLNQPQHF. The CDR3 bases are TGTGCCAGCAGCTCCAGACTCAATCAGCCCCAGCATTTT. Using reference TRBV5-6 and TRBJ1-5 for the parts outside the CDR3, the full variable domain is DAGVTQSPTHLIKTRGQQVTLRCSPKSGHDTVSWYQQALGQGPQFIFQYYEEEERQRGNFPDRFSGHQFPNYSSELNVNALLLGDSALYLCASSSRLNQPQHFGDGTRLSIL.

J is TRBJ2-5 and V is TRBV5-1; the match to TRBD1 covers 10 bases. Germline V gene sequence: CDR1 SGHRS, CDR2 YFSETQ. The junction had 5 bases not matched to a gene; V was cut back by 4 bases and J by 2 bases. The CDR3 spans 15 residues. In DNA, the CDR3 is TGCGCCAGCAGCCTTTCGGACAGGGGGCAAGAGACCCAGTACTTC. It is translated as CASSLSDRGQETQYF.

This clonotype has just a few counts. The CDR3, as DNA: TGTGCCAGCAGTAGGAACGGGAGGGCCGACGAGCAGTACTTC. Amino acid sequence: CASSRNGRADEQYF. This chain uses TRBV6-6 with TRBJ2-7; the match to TRBD2 covers 8 bases. The ends lost 5 bases at V and 5 bases at J; junction bases unmatched: 8. Germline V gene sequence: CDR1 MNHNY, CDR2 SVGAGI (reference sequence). The CDR3 loop spans 14 amino acids.

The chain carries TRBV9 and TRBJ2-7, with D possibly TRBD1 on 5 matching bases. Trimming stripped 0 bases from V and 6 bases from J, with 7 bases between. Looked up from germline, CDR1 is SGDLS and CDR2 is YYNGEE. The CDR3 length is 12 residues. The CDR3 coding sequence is TGTGCCAGCAGCGTAGGAACAGGCGAGCAGTACTTC. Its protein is CASSVGTGEQYF.

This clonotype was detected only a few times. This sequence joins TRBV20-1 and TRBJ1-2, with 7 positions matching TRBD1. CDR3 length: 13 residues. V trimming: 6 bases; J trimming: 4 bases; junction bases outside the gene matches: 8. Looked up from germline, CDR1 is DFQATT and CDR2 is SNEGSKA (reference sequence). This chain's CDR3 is CSATGDLGYGYTF. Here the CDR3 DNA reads TGCAGTGCAACAGGGGATCTCGGCTATGGCTACACCTTC.

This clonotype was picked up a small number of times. In nucleotides, the CDR3 is TGCGCCAGCAGCCAGCGAGCGGACAATCCAGCTAACTATGGCTACACCTTC. The encoded protein is CASSQRADNPANYGYTF. The chain has TRBV4-3 and TRBJ1-2, with D maybe TRBD1 (5 bases). V lost 3 bases, J lost 0 bases, and 17 bases lay in between. Looked up from germline, CDR1 is LGHNA and CDR2 is YSLEER. This CDR3 spans 17 amino acids.

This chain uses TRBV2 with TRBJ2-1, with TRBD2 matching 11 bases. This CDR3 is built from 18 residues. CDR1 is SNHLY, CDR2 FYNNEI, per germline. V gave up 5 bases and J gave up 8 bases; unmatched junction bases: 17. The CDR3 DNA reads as TGTGCCAGCAGTAAGGAGGAGACTAGCGGGAACAAAGCGGATGAGCAGTTCTTC. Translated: CASSKEETSGNKADEQFF. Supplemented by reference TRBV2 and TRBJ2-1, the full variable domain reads EPEVTQTPSHQVTQMGQEVILRCVPISNHLYFYWYRQILGQKVEFLVSFYNNEISEKSEIFDDQFSVERPDGSNFTLKIRSTKLEDSAMYFCASSKEETSGNKADEQFFGPGTRLTVL.